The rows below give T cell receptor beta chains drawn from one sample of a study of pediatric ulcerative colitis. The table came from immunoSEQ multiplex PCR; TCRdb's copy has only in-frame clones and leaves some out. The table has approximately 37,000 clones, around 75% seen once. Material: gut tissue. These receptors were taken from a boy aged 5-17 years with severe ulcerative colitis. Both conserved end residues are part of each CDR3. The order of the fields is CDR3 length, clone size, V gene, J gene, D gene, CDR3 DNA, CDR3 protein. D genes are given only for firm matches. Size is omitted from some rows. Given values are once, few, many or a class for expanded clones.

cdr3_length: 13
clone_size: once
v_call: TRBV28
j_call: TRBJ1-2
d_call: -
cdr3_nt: TGTGCCAGCAGTATTACAGGTGTATATGGCTACACCTTC
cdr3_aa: CASSITGVYGYTF

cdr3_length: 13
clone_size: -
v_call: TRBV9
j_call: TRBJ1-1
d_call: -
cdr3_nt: TGTGCCAGCAGCGTAGCTTTTAACACTGAAGCTTTCTTT
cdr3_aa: CASSVAFNTEAFF

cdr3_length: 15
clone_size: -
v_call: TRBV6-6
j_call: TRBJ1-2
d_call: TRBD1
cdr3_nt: TGTGCCAGCAGTTACTCGGGGACGGGACAGGGGGGCTACACCTTC
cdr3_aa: CASSYSGTGQGGYTF

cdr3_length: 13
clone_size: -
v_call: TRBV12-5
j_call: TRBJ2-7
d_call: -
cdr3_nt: TGTGCTAGTGCTGTGGGGACTCCCTACGAGCAGTACTTC
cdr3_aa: CASAVGTPYEQYF

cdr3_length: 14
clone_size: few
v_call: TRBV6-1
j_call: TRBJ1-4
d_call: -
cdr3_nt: TGTGCCAGCAGTGAAGCAGTAAACGATGAAAAACTGTTTTTT
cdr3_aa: CASSEAVNDEKLFF

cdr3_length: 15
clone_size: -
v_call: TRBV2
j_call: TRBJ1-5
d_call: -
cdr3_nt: TGTGCCAGCAGTGTAGGGGCTCTTAGGGATCAGCCCCAGCATTTT
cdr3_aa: CASSVGALRDQPQHF

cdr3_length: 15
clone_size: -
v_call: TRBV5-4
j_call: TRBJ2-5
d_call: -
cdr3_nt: TGTGCCAGCAGCTTGAGTCTAGGGCGACAAGAGACCCAGTACTTC
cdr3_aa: CASSLSLGRQETQYF

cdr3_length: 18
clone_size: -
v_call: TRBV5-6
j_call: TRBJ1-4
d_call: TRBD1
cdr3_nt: TGTGCCAGCAGCTTGTGGACAGGGGTTAGGACAACTAATGAAAAACTGTTTTTT
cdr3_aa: CASSLWTGVRTTNEKLFF

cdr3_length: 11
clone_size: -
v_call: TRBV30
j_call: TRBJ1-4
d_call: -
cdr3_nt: TGTGCCTGGAAAAGTGGGGAAAAACTGTTTTTT
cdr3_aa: CAWKSGEKLFF

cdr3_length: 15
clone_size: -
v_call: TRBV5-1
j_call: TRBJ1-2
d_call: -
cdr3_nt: TGCGCCAGCAGCTTGGAGGGCAGGAGACTAGATGGCTACACCTTC
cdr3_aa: CASSLEGRRLDGYTF

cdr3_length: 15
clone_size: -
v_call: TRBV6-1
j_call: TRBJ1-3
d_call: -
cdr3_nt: TGTGCCAGCATTCGGGGAAGCGGCTCTGGAAACACCATATATTTT
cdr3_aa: CASIRGSGSGNTIYF

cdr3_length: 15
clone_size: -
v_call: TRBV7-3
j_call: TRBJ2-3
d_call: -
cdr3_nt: TGTGCCAGCAGCCCGAGCAGAGCGAGCACAGATACGCAGTATTTT
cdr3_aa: CASSPSRASTDTQYF

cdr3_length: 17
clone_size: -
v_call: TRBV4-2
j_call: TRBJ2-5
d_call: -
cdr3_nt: TGTGCCAGCAGCCAAGTATTCGGGCAGGGTGGTCCAGAGACCCAGTACTTC
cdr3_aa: CASSQVFGQGGPETQYF

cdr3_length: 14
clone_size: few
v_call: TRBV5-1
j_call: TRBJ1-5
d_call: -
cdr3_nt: TGCGCCAGCAGCTTGGGGGACTCAACACAGCCCCAGCATTTT
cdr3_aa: CASSLGDSTQPQHF

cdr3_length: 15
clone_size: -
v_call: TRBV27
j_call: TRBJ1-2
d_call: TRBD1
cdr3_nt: TGTGCCAGCAGGACCAGGGGGTTCTTAGGCTATGGCTACACCTTC
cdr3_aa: CASRTRGFLGYGYTF

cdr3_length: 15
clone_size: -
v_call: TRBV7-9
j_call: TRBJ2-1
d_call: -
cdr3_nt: TGTGCCAGCAGCTTAGCGGGGGGCCCCTACAATGAGCAGTTCTTC
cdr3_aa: CASSLAGGPYNEQFF

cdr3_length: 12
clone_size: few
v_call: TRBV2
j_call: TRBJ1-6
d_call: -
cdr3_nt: TGTGCCAGCAGTGAGCCGCCCTCACCCCTCCACTTT
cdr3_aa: CASSEPPSPLHF

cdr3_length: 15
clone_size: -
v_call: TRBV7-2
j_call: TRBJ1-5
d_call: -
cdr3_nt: TGTGCCAGCAGCCAAACAGGAGGACGCAATCAGCCCCAGCATTTT
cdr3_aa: CASSQTGGRNQPQHF

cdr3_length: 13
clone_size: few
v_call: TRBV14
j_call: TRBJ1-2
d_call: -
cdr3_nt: TGTGCCAGCAGCCTTCTTAGGAGGGACGGCTACACCTTC
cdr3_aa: CASSLLRRDGYTF

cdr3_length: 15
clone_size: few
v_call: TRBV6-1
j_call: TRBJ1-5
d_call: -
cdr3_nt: TGTGCCAGCAATTTGTTACAACATAGCAATCAGCCCCAGCATTTT
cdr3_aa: CASNLLQHSNQPQHF

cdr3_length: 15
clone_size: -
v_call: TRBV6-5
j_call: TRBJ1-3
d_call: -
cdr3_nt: TGTGCCAGCAGTTCCCCCGGGGGGCGGCGGAACACCATATATTTT
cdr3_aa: CASSSPGGRRNTIYF

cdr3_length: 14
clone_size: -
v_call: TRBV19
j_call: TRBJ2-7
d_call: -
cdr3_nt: TGTGCCAGTAGTTCAGGGGGGTTCTCCTACGAGCAGTACTTC
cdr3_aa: CASSSGGFSYEQYF

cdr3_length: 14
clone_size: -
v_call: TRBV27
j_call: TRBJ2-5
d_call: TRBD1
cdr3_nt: TGTGCCAGCAGTTCGTACAGGGGGCACGAGACCCAGTACTTC
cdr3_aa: CASSSYRGHETQYF

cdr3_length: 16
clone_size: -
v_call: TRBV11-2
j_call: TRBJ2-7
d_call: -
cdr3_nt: TGTGCCAGCAGCTTATTGAGCACCGGCGCCGTGGGTGTGCAGTACTTC
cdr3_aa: CASSLLSTGAVGVQYF

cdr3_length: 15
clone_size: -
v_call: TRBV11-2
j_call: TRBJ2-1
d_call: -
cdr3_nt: TGTGCCAGCAGCTTAGTAGGGTCCACACCGGGTGAGCAGTTCTTC
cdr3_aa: CASSLVGSTPGEQFF

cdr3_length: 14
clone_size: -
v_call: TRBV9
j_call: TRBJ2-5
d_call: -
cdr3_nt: TGTGCCAGCAGCGCAGGACGGCACCAAGAGACCCAGTACTTC
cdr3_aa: CASSAGRHQETQYF

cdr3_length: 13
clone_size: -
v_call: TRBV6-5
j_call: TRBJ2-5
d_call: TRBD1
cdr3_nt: TGTGCCAGCAGCTCCGACAGGGGGAAGACCCAGTACTTC
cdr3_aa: CASSSDRGKTQYF

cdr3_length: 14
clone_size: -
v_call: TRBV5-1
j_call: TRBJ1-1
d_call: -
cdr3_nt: TGCGCCAGCAGCTTGGAGGAAGGGGTTTGGGAAGCTTTCTTT
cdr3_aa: CASSLEEGVWEAFF

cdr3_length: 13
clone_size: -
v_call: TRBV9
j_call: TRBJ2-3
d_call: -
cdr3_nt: TGTGCCAGCAGCGTAGAGAAGACAGATACGCAGTATTTT
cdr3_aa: CASSVEKTDTQYF

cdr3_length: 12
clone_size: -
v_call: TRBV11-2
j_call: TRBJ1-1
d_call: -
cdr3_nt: TGTGCCAGCAGCGACAGTGGCCTTAAAGCTTTCTTT
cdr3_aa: CASSDSGLKAFF

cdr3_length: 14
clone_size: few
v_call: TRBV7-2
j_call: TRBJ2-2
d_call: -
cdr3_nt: TGTGCCAGCAGCTTAGAACAGGGATCCGGGGAGCTGTTTTTT
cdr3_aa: CASSLEQGSGELFF

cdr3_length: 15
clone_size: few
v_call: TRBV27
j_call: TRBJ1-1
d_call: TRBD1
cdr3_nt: TGTGCCAGCAGTGTGGGAACAGGGGGCAGGACTGAAGCTTTCTTT
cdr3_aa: CASSVGTGGRTEAFF

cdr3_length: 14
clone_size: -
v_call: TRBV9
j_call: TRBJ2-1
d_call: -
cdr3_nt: TGTGCCAGCAGCCCCCAAGGATGGCCCAATGAGCAGTTCTTC
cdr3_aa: CASSPQGWPNEQFF

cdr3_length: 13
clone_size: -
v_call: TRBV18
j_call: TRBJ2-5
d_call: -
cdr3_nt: TGTGCCAGCTCACCAGCAGTATCCGAGACCCAGTACTTC
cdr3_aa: CASSPAVSETQYF

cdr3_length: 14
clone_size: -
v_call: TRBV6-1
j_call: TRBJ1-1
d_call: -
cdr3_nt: TGTGCCAGCAGTGTCAGTCAGATGAACACTGAAGCTTTCTTT
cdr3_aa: CASSVSQMNTEAFF

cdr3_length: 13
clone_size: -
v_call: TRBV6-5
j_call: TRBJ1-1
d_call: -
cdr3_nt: TGTGCCAGCAGTAGGGGGGTTAACACTGAAGCTTTCTTT
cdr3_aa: CASSRGVNTEAFF

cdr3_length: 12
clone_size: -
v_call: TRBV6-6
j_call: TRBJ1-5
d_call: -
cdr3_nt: TGTGCCGCATATGGGGACGGGCAGCCCCAGCATTTT
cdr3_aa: CAAYGDGQPQHF

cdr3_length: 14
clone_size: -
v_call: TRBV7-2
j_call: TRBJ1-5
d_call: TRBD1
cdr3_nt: TGTGCCAGCAGCTTAGGGGACAGGGGTCAGCCCCAGCATTTT
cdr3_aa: CASSLGDRGQPQHF

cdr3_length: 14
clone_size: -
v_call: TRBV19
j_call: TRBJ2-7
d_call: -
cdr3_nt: TGTGCCAGTAGTATTGAGCAGGGACCCTACGAGCAGTACTTC
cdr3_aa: CASSIEQGPYEQYF

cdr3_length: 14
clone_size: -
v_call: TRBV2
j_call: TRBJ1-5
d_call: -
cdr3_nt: TGTGCCAGCAGTGAGAGTTATAGCAATCAGCCCCAGCATTTT
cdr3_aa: CASSESYSNQPQHF

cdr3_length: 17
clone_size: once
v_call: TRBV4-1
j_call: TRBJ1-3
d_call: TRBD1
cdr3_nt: TGCGCCAGCAGCCCGGCTGTTCAGGGGGCTCGTGGAAACACCATATATTTT
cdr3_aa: CASSPAVQGARGNTIYF

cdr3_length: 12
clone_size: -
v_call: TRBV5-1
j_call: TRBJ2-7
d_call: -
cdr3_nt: TGCGCCAGCAGCCTCCACTCCTACGAGCAGTACTTC
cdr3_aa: CASSLHSYEQYF

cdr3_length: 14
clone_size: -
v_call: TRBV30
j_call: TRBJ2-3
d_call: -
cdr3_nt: TGTGCCTGGATCCCCGGGTTAGGTACAGATACGCAGTATTTT
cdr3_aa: CAWIPGLGTDTQYF

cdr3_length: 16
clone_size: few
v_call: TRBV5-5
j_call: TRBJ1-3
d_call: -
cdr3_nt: TGTGCCAGCAGCTTGGCTCGCACAGGCTCTGGAAACACCATATATTTT
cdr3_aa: CASSLARTGSGNTIYF

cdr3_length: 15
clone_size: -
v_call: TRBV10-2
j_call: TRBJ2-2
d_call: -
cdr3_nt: TGCGCCAGCAGGGTGGGGAGATCGAACACCGGGGAGCTGTTTTTT
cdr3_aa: CASRVGRSNTGELFF

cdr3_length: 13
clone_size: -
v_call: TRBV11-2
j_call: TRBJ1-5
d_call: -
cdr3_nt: TGTGCCAGCAGCCGCGCGGTGGGCCAGCCCCAGCATTTT
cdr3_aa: CASSRAVGQPQHF

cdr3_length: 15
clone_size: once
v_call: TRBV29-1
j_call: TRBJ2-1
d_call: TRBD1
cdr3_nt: TGCAGCGTTGAAGTGTGGGACAGCTCCTACAATGAGCAGTTCTTC
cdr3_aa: CSVEVWDSSYNEQFF

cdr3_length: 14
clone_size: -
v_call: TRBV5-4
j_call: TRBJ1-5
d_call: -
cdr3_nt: TGTGCCAGCAGCTTACAGGGTAGAAATCAGCCCCAGCATTTT
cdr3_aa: CASSLQGRNQPQHF

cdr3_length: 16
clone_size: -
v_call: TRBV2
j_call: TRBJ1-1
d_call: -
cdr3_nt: TGTGCCAGCAGTGAATACTGGGGCAAGGAGGGGGATGAAGCTTTCTTT
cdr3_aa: CASSEYWGKEGDEAFF

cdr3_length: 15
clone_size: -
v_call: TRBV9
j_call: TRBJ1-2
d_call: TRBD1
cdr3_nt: TGTGCCAGCACCGAGTCGGGGACAGAGCCCTATGGCTACACCTTC
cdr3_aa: CASTESGTEPYGYTF

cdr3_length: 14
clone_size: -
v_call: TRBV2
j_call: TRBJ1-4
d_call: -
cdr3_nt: TGTGCCAGCAGGGATAGGGTAGGAGGTGAAAAACTGTTTTTT
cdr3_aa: CASRDRVGGEKLFF